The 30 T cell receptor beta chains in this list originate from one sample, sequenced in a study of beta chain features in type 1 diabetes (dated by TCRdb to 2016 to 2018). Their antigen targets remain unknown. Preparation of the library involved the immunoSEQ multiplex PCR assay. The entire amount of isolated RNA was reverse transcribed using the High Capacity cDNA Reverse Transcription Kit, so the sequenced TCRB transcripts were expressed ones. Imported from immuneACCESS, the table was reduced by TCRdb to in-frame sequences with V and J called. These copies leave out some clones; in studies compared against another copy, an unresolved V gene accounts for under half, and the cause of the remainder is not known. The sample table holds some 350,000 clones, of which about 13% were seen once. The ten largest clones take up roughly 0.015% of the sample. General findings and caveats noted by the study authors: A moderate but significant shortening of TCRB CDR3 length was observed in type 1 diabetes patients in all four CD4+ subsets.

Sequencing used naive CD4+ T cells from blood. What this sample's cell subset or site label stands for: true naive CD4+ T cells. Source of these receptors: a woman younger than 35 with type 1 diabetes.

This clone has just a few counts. CDR3 nucleotides: TGTGCCAGTCGACAGGCACTGAACACTGAAGCTTTCTTT. Translating gives CASRQALNTEAFF. The rearrangement joins TRBV6-6 to TRBJ1-1; D perhaps matches TRBD1 (6 bases). V was cut by 9 bases and J by 0 bases, with 11 bases left in between. Germline V gene lookup returns CDR1 MNHNY and CDR2 SVGAGI (reference sequence). The length of the CDR3 is 13 residues.

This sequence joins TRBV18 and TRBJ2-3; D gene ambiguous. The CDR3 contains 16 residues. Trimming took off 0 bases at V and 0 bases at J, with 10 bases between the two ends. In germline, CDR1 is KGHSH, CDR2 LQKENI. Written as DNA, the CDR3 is TGTGCCAGCTCACCACCGGCGGCAGCTAGCACAGATACGCAGTATTTT. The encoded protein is CASSPPAAASTDTQYF.

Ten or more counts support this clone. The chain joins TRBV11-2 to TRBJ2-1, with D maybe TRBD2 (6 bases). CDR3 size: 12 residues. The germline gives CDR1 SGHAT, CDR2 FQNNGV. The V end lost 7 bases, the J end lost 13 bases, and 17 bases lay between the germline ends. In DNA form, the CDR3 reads TGTGCCAGCATCTCCCTCGGCGGGGCTCAGTTCTTC. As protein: CASISLGGAQFF.

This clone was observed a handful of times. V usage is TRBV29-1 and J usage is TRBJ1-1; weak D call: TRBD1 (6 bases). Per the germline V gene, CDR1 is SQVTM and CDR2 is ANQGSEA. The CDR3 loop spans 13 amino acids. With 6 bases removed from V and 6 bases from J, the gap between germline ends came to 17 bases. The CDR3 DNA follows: TGCAGCGTACAAAGGGACACAGACCCTGAAGCTTTCTTT. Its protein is CSVQRDTDPEAFF.

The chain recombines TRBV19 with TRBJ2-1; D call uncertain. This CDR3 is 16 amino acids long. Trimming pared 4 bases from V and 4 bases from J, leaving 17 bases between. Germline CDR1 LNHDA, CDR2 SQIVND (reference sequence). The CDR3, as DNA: TGTGCCAGTAGTAGGATGGGCCAGCAGCCGTACAATGAGCAGTTCTTC. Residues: CASSRMGQQPYNEQFF. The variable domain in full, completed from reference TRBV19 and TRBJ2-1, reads DGGITQSPKYLFRKEGQNVTLSCEQNLNHDAMYWYRQDPGQGLRLIYYSQIVNDFQKGDIAEGYSVSREKKESFPLTVTSAQKNPTAFYLCASSRMGQQPYNEQFFGPGTRLTVL.

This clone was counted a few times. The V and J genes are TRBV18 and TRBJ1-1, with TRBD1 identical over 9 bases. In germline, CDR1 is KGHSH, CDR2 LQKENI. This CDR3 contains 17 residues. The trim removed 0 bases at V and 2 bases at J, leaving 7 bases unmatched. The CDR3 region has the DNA TGTGCCAGCTCACCACCGCTTCGGGACAGGGACAACACTGAAGCTTTCTTT. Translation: CASSPPLRDRDNTEAFF. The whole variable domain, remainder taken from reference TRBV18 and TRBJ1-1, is NAGVMQNPRHLVRRRGQEARLRCSPMKGHSHVYWYRQLPEEGLKFMVYLQKENIIDESGMPKERFSAEFPKEGPSILRIQQVVRGDSAAYFCASSPPLRDRDNTEAFFGQGTRLTVV.

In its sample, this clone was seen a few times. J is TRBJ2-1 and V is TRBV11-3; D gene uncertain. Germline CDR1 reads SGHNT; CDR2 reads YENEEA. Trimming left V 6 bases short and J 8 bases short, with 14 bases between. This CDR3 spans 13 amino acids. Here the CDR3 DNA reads TGTGCCAGCAGACGAGGTCCTTCCGATGAGCAGTTCTTC. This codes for CASRRGPSDEQFF.

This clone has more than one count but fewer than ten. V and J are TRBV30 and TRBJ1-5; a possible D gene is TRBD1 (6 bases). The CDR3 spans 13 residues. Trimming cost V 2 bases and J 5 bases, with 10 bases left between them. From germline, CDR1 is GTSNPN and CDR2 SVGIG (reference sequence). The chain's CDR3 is CAWSQGSDQPQHF. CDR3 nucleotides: TGTGCCTGGAGTCAGGGGTCGGATCAGCCCCAGCATTTT.

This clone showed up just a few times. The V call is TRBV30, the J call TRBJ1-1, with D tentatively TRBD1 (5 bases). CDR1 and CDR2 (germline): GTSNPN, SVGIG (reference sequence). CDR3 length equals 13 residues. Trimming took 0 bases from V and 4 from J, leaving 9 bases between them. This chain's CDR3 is CAWSVAGPTEAFF. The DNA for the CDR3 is TGTGCCTGGAGTGTAGCGGGACCCACTGAAGCTTTCTTT.

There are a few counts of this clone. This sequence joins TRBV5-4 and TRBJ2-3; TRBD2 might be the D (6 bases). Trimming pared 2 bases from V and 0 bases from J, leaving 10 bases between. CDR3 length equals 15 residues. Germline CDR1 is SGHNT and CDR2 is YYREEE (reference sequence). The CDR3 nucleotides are TGTGCCAGCAGCTTCCCGGCGGGAAGCACAGATACGCAGTATTTT. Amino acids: CASSFPAGSTDTQYF.

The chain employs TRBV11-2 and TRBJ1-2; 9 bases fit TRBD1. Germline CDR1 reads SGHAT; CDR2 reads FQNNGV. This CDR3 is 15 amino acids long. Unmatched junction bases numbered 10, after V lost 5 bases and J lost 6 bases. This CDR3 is CASSPGTGTTDGYTF. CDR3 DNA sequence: TGTGCCAGCAGCCCCGGGACAGGGACTACGGATGGCTACACCTTC. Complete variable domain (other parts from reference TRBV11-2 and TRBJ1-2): EAGVAQSPRYKIIEKRQSVAFWCNPISGHATLYWYQQILGQGPKLLIQFQNNGVVDDSQLPKDRFSAERLKGVDSTLKIQPAKLEDSAVYLCASSPGTGTTDGYTFGSGTRLTVV.

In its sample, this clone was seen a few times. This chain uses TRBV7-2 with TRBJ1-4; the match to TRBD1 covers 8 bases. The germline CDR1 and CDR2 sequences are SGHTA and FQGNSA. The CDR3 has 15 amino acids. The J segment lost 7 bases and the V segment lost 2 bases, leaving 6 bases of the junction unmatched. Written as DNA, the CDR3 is TGTGCCAGCAGCTTACAGGGGGCTCGTGCTGAAAAACTGTTTTTT. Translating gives CASSLQGARAEKLFF.

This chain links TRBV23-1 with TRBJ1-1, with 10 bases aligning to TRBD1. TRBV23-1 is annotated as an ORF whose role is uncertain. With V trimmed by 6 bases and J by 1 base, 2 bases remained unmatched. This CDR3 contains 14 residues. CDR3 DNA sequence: TGCGCCAGCAGCCGGGACAGGGGGAACACTGAAGCTTTCTTT. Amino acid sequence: CASSRDRGNTEAFF.

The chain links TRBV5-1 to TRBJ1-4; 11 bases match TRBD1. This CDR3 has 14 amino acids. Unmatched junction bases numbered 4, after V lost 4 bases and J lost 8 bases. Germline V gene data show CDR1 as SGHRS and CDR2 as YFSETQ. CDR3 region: CASSPGQGGEKLFF. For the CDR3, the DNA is TGCGCCAGCAGCCCGGGACAGGGGGGCGAAAAACTGTTTTTT.

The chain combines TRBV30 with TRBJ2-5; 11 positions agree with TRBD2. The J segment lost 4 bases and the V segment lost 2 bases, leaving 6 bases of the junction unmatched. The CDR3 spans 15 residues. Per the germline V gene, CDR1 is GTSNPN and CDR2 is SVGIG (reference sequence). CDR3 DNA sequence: TGTGCCTGGAGTAGGTATCTAGCGGGAGGAGAGACCCAGTACTTC. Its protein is CAWSRYLAGGETQYF.

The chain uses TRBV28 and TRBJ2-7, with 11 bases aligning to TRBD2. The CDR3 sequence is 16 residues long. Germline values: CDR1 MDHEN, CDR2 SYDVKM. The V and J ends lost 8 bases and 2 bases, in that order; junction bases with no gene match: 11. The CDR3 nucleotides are TGTGCCAGCTGGCAAGACGGGACTAGCGGAACCTACGAGCAGTACTTC. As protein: CASWQDGTSGTYEQYF.

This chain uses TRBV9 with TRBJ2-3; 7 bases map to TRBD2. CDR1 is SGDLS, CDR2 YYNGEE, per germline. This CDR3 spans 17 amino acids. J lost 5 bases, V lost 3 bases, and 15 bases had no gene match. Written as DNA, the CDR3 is TGTGCCAGCAGCGCTCAAAAAACGACGGGACTAAAAGATACGCAGTATTTT. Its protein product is CASSAQKTTGLKDTQYF. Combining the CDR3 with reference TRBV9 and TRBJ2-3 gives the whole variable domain DSGVTQTPKHLITATGQRVTLRCSPRSGDLSVYWYQQSLDQGLQFLIQYYNGEERAKGNILERFSAQQFPDLHSELNLSSLELGDSALYFCASSAQKTTGLKDTQYFGPGTRLTVL.

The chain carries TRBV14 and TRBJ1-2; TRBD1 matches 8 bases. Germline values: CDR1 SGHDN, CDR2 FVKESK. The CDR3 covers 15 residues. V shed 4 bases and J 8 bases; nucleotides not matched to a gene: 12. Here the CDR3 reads CASSLTGGPAEGYTF. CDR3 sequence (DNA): TGTGCCAGCAGCCTTACAGGGGGGCCGGCGGAGGGCTACACCTTC.

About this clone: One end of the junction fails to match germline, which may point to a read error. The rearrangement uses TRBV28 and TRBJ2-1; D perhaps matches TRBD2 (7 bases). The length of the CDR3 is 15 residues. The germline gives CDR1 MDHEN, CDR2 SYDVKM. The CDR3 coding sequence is TGTGCCAGCAGTCTATGGGGGGGGGCACCGAATGAGCAGTTCTTC. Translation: CASSLWGGAPNEQFF.

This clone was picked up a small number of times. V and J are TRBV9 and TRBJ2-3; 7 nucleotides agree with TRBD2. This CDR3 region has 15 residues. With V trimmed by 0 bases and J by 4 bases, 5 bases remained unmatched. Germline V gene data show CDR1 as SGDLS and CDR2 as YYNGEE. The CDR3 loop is CASSVGTGGPDTQYF. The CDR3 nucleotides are TGTGCCAGCAGCGTAGGTACGGGAGGCCCAGATACGCAGTATTTT.

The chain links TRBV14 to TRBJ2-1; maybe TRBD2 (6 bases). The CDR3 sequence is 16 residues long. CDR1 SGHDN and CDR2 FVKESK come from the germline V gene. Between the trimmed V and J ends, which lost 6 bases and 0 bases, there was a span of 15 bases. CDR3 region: CASRRGTGYSYNEQFF. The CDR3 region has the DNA TGTGCCAGCAGGCGCGGGACTGGGTACTCCTACAATGAGCAGTTCTTC.

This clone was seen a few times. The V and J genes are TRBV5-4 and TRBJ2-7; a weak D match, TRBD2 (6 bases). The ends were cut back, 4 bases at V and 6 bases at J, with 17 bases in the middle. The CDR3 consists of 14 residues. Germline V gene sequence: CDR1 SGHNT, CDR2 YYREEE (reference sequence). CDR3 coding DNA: TGTGCCAGCAGCACGGACCTTCTCGGGGGCGAGCAGTACTTC. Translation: CASSTDLLGGEQYF.

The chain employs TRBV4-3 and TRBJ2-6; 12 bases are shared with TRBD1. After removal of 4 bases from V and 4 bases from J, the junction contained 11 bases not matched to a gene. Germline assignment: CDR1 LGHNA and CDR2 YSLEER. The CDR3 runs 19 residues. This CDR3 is CASSPRGTGGPLGANVLTF. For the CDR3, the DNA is TGCGCCAGCAGCCCACGGGGGACAGGGGGCCCCCTGGGGGCCAACGTCCTGACTTTC.

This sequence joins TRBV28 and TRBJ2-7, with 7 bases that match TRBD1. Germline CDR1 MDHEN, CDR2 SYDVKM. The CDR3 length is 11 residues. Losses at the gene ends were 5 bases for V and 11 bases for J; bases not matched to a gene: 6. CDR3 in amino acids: CASSTDRVEYF. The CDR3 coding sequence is TGTGCCAGCAGTACCGACAGGGTTGAGTACTTC.

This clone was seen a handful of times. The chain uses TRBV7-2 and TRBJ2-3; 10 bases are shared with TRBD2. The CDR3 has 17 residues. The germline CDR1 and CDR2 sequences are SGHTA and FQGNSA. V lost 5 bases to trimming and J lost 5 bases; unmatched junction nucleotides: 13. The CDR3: CASSLIGGLAKRDTQYF. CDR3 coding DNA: TGTGCCAGCAGCCTTATAGGGGGACTAGCGAAGCGAGATACGCAGTATTTT.

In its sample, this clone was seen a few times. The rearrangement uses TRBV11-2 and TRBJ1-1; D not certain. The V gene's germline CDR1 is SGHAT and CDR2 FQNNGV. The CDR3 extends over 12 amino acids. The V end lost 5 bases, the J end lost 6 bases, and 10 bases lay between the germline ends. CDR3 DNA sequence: TGTGCCAGCAGCCTACGTAGAGCTGAAGCTTTCTTT. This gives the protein CASSLRRAEAFF.

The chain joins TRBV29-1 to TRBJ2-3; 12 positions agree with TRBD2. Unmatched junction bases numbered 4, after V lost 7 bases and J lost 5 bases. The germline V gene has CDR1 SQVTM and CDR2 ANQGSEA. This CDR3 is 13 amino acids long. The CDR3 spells CSAPTSGRDTQYF. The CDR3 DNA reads TGCAGCGCCCCGACTAGCGGGAGAGATACGCAGTATTTT.

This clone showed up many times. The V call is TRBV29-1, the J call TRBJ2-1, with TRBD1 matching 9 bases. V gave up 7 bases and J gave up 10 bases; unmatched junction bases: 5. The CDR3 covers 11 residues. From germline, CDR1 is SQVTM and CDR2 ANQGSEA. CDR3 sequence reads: CSGYRGHEQFF. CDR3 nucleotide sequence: TGCAGCGGCTACAGGGGGCACGAGCAGTTCTTC.

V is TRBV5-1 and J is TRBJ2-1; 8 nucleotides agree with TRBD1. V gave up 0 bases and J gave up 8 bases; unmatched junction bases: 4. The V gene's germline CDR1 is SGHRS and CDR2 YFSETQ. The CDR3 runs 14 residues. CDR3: CASSLGYRGYEQFF. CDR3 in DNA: TGCGCCAGCAGCTTGGGCTACAGGGGGTATGAGCAGTTCTTC. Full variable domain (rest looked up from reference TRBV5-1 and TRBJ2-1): KAGVTQTPRYLIKTRGQQVTLSCSPISGHRSVSWYQQTPGQGLQFLFEYFSETQRNKGNFPGRFSGRQFSNSRSEMNVSTLELGDSALYLCASSLGYRGYEQFFGPGTRLTVL.

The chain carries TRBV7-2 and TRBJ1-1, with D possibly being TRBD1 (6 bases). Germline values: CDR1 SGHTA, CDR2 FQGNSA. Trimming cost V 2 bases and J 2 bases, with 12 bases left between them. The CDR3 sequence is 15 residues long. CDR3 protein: CASSLFPTGNTEAFF. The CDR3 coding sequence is TGTGCCAGCAGCTTATTTCCGACAGGAAACACTGAAGCTTTCTTT.